This T cell receptor beta chain stems from a study of blood T cell repertoires in COVID-19. Assay: immunoSEQ multiplex PCR; the TCRdb copy retains only in-frame clones and omits some. The table has 290,000 or so clones, 90% seen once. Everyone who took part was 18 to 89 years old, and they came from about 25 US areas. The source material was PBMCs or T cells enriched from blood (not recorded which). This receptor was obtained from a woman aged 18-30 years with acute COVID-19.

This CDR3 reads CASSLESGPYNSPLHF. CDR3 DNA: TGTGCCAGCAGCTTAGAGAGCGGTCCCTATAATTCACCCCTCCACTTT. The J gene is TRBJ1-6, the V gene TRBV7-6, with unresolved D. CDR3 length equals 16 residues. The germline gives CDR1 SGHVS, CDR2 FNYEAQ. With 1 base removed from V and 2 bases from J, the gap between germline ends came to 9 bases.